This T cell receptor beta chain was profiled in a study of CD8 T cells in Susac syndrome. The CDR3 has 14 residues. Trimming removed 4 bases from V and 9 bases from J, with 13 bases in between. Random hexamers were used to reverse transcribe an amount of roughly 0.45 to 1 ug RNA. TCRdb processed the immunoSEQ multiplex PCR reads anew with MiXCR; each CDR3 protein has one entry. The sample has 95,000 to 150,000 distinct CDR3 sequences; about 94% are singletons. The authors sequenced TCR beta from blood CD8+ and CD4+ T cells. This sequence was found in a human donor with Susac syndrome. Source material: CD8+ T cells from PBMCs. The rearrangement joins TRBV12-3 or TRBV12-4 to TRBJ1-6, with a possible D match to TRBD1 (5 bases). CDR3 in DNA: TGTGCCAGCAGTTGGGCCTCCGGGGGTTCACCCCTCCACTTT. As protein: CASSWASGGSPLHF.